Each of the 27 T cell receptor beta chains below was sequenced from the same sample in a study of T cell changes during pregnancy in multiple sclerosis. Assay used: immunoSEQ multiplex PCR; TCRdb lists only in-frame clones, some missing. This sample has about 49,000 clones, with around 91% found just once. This sample comprised peripheral blood, obtained after pregnancy. All receptors come from a female donor in good health, enrolled as a control in a pregnancy study.

This sequence joins TRBV10-1 and TRBJ2-7, with 7 positions matching TRBD2. Germline V gene lookup returns CDR1 WNHNN and CDR2 SYGVQD (reference sequence). CDR3 length: 14 amino acids. Trimming removed 5 bases from V and 2 bases from J; junction bases left unmatched: 6. CDR3 DNA sequence: TGCGCCAGCAGTCCCGCGGGACTACCCTACGAGCAGTACTTC. It yields the protein CASSPAGLPYEQYF.

This chain connects TRBV19 to TRBJ1-2; maybe TRBD1 (6 bases). This CDR3 contains 14 residues. V was trimmed by 4 bases and J by 0 bases, leaving 9 bases between them. Germline CDR1 LNHDA, CDR2 SQIVND (reference sequence). The CDR3 here is CASSTTGANYGYTF. The CDR3 region has the DNA TGTGCCAGTAGTACGACAGGAGCTAACTATGGCTACACCTTC.

The chain has TRBV28 and TRBJ2-3; maybe TRBD2 (5 bases). The CDR3 covers 13 residues. From germline, CDR1 is MDHEN and CDR2 SYDVKM. Trimming cost V 1 base and J 8 bases, with 10 bases left between them. The DNA of the CDR3 is TGTGCCAGCAGTTTATCCGGGGTCAGTACGCAGTATTTT. This gives the protein CASSLSGVSTQYF.

Here the CDR3 reads CASSIDRPGISNQPQHF. The CDR3 DNA reads TGTGCCAGTAGTATAGATCGGCCAGGGATAAGCAATCAGCCCCAGCATTTT. J is TRBJ1-5 and V is TRBV19; D might be TRBD1 (5 bases). Germline CDR1 reads LNHDA; CDR2 reads SQIVND (reference sequence). This CDR3 spans 17 amino acids. With 0 bases removed from V and 1 base from J, the gap between germline ends came to 13 bases.

The chain has TRBV5-1 and TRBJ1-2, with no clear D. Germline V CDR1 and CDR2: SGHRS, YFSETQ. V lost 3 bases and J lost 5, with 20 bases in between. The CDR3 contains 16 residues. The CDR3 loop reads CASSSTITGTRYGYTF. CDR3 coding DNA: TGCGCCAGCAGCTCCACTATAACCGGTACACGTTATGGCTACACCTTC. Drawing the rest from reference TRBV5-1 and TRBJ1-2, the complete variable domain is KAGVTQTPRYLIKTRGQQVTLSCSPISGHRSVSWYQQTPGQGLQFLFEYFSETQRNKGNFPGRFSGRQFSNSRSEMNVSTLELGDSALYLCASSSTITGTRYGYTFGSGTRLTVV.

The chain recombines TRBV7-3 with TRBJ2-3; D remains ambiguous. V was trimmed by 6 bases and J by 6 bases, leaving 16 bases between them. The CDR3 loop spans 14 amino acids. CDR1 and CDR2 from the germline V gene are SGHTA and FQGTGA. CDR3 in DNA: TGTGCCAGCAGTTCCTCTGGGCATCGGGATACGCAGTATTTT. It yields the protein CASSSSGHRDTQYF.

The V gene is TRBV29-1, the J gene TRBJ2-7, with 8 positions matching TRBD1. In germline, CDR1 is SQVTM, CDR2 ANQGSEA. CDR3 length: 13 residues. The V gene end was trimmed by 4 bases and the J gene end by 6 bases; junction bases not matched to a gene: 8. In nucleotides, the CDR3 is TGCAGCGTTGTTTCGGACAGGGATGGCGAGCAGTACTTC. Encoded protein: CSVVSDRDGEQYF.

The chain carries TRBV9 and TRBJ2-3; 10 nucleotides agree with TRBD1. CDR3 length: 15 residues. J gave up 2 bases and V 4 bases, and 4 bases lay outside the gene matches. Per germline, CDR1 SGDLS and CDR2 YYNGEE. CDR3: CASSSRQGATDTQYF. CDR3 coding DNA: TGTGCCAGCAGCTCCCGACAGGGGGCCACAGATACGCAGTATTTT.

V is TRBV25-1 and J is TRBJ1-4; D unclear. Germline CDR1 MGHDK, CDR2 SYGVNS. The CDR3 length is 14 residues. The ends were cut back, 4 bases at V and 5 bases at J, with 11 bases in the middle. For the CDR3, the DNA is TGTGCCAGCAGTGCGGGGAGAGGAAATGAAAAACTGTTTTTT. Its translation: CASSAGRGNEKLFF.

The rearrangement links TRBV5-8 to TRBJ2-7; TRBD1 might be the D (7 bases). This CDR3 is 15 amino acids long. V dropped 3 bases and J dropped 3 bases, with 16 bases sitting between them. Per germline, CDR1 SGHTS and CDR2 YDEGEE. CDR3 coding DNA: TGTGCCAGCAGCTGGAGGGACAGATCCTTCTACGAGCAGTACTTC. The encoded protein is CASSWRDRSFYEQYF.

This chain uses TRBV4-1 with TRBJ1-5, with 7 bases lining up with TRBD1. The germline V gene has CDR1 MGHRA and CDR2 YSYEKL. This CDR3 comprises 14 residues. The ends lost 4 bases at V and 7 bases at J; junction bases unmatched: 7. The CDR3 is CASSPRQGEQPQHF. The CDR3 bases are TGCGCCAGCAGCCCCAGACAGGGCGAACAGCCCCAGCATTTT.

This rearrangement joins TRBV19 to TRBJ2-2; TRBD2 matches 8 bases. CDR1 is LNHDA, CDR2 SQIVND, per germline (reference sequence). The V gene end was trimmed by 4 bases and the J gene end by 3 bases; junction bases not matched to a gene: 10. The CDR3 sequence is 17 residues long. The CDR3 coding sequence is TGTGCCAGTAGTAAAGTGTTCGGGGGGGCGTACACCGGGGAGCTGTTTTTT. As protein: CASSKVFGGAYTGELFF.

This chain uses TRBV7-8 with TRBJ2-1, with 10 positions matching TRBD1. The CDR3 totals 15 residues. The junction had 5 bases not matched to a gene; V was cut back by 3 bases and J by 6 bases. CDR1 and CDR2 from the germline V gene are SGHVS and FQNEAQ. As DNA, the CDR3 is TGTGCCAGCAGCTTGGGGACAGGGGCGATCAATGAGCAGTTCTTC. It specifies CASSLGTGAINEQFF.

This rearrangement joins TRBV7-2 to TRBJ2-1; weak D call: TRBD1 (6 bases). Trimming took 1 base from V and 6 from J, leaving 13 bases between them. The CDR3 runs to 15 residues. CDR1 and CDR2 from the germline V gene are SGHTA and FQGNSA. CDR3 coding DNA: TGTGCCAGCAGCTTAGGGGCAGGGGCCCTCAATGAGCAGTTCTTC. Amino acids: CASSLGAGALNEQFF.

The V gene is TRBV28, the J gene TRBJ1-2, with TRBD1 identical over 7 bases. The CDR3 extends over 13 amino acids. Germline V gene sequence: CDR1 MDHEN, CDR2 SYDVKM. The J segment lost 3 bases and the V segment lost 7 bases, leaving 5 bases of the junction unmatched. CDR3 sequence (DNA): TGTGCCAGCATTCGACAGGGAGACTATGGCTACACCTTC. As protein: CASIRQGDYGYTF.

The V and J genes are TRBV5-1 and TRBJ1-6, with TRBD1 as a possible D gene (5 bases). Trimming removed 0 bases from V and 9 bases from J, with 16 bases in between. The CDR3 loop spans 16 amino acids. The germline gives CDR1 SGHRS, CDR2 YFSETQ. The CDR3 region is CASSLEDITSGSPLHF. DNA of the CDR3: TGCGCCAGCAGCTTGGAGGACATAACTTCGGGTTCACCCCTCCACTTT.

The chain has TRBV7-9 and TRBJ1-4; D call uncertain. The length of the CDR3 is 14 residues. Germline V gene lookup returns CDR1 SEHNR and CDR2 FQNEAQ (reference sequence). V was trimmed by 7 bases and J by 4 bases, leaving 13 bases between them. CDR3 residues: CASTRAGINEKLFF. The DNA for the CDR3 is TGTGCCAGCACTAGGGCGGGAATTAATGAAAAACTGTTTTTT. Combining the CDR3 with reference TRBV7-9 and TRBJ1-4 gives the whole variable domain DTGVSQNPRHKITKRGQNVTFRCDPISEHNRLYWYRQTLGQGPEFLTYFQNEAQLEKSRLLSDRFSAERPKGSFSTLEIQRTEQGDSAMYLCASTRAGINEKLFFGSGTQLSVL.

V is TRBV15 and J is TRBJ2-2; 8 positions agree with TRBD1. Losses at the gene ends were 0 bases for V and 7 bases for J; bases not matched to a gene: 4. Germline V CDR1 and CDR2: LNHNV, YYDKDF (reference sequence). The CDR3 is 15 amino acids. This chain's CDR3 is CATSRDRGLGGELFF. The CDR3 bases are TGTGCCACCAGCAGAGACAGGGGGCTCGGCGGGGAGCTGTTTTTT.

This clone was observed once. This chain joins TRBV18 and TRBJ1-2; possibly TRBD1 for D (5 bases). Germline V gene sequence: CDR1 KGHSH, CDR2 LQKENI. The CDR3 has 14 residues. V lost 1 base to trimming and J lost 14 bases, with 20 bases between them. CDR3: CASSPRQDMQGNTF. CDR3 DNA: TGTGCCAGCTCACCACGTCAGGACATGCAGGGCAATACCTTC.

V and J are TRBV27 and TRBJ1-6, with no clear D. CDR1 and CDR2 (germline): MNHEY, SMNVEV (reference sequence). There are 13 residues in the CDR3. V was shortened by 5 bases and J by 11 bases, with 13 bases between the two germline ends. This CDR3 reads CASSRGLMAPLHF. Here the CDR3 DNA reads TGTGCCAGCAGTCGGGGTTTAATGGCACCCCTCCACTTT.

The chain combines TRBV5-6 with TRBJ2-5, with TRBD2 matching 11 bases. Germline V gene sequence: CDR1 SGHDT, CDR2 YYEEEE. The CDR3 runs to 16 residues. The trim removed 1 base at V and 2 bases at J, leaving 4 bases unmatched. The CDR3 bases are TGTGCCAGCAGCTTGAGTAGCGGGGGGGGACAAGAGACCCAGTACTTC. It yields the protein CASSLSSGGGQETQYF. Full variable domain (remainder filled in from reference TRBV5-6 and TRBJ2-5): DAGVTQSPTHLIKTRGQQVTLRCSPKSGHDTVSWYQQALGQGPQFIFQYYEEEERQRGNFPDRFSGHQFPNYSSELNVNALLLGDSALYLCASSLSSGGGQETQYFGPGTRLLVL.

A single count supports this clone. The identical CDR3 is also encoded by other nucleotide sequences in the sample. The CDR3 region is CASSIAQGTEAFF. CDR3 coding DNA: TGTGCCAGTAGTATAGCTCAGGGAACTGAAGCTTTCTTT. The rearrangement links TRBV19 to TRBJ1-1; D might be TRBD1 (5 bases). CDR1 and CDR2 (germline): LNHDA, SQIVND (reference sequence). Trimming pared 1 base from V and 5 bases from J, leaving 8 bases between. This CDR3 region has 13 residues. Supplemented by reference TRBV19 and TRBJ1-1, the full variable domain reads DGGITQSPKYLFRKEGQNVTLSCEQNLNHDAMYWYRQDPGQGLRLIYYSQIVNDFQKGDIAEGYSVSREKKESFPLTVTSAQKNPTAFYLCASSIAQGTEAFFGQGTRLTVV.

V gene TRBV28 combines with J gene TRBJ1-3; no clear D. The CDR3 spans 14 residues. V was clipped by 5 bases and J by 4 bases, with 12 bases between them. The germline V gene encodes CDR1 MDHEN and CDR2 SYDVKM. The CDR3 bases are TGTGCCAGCAGTAAGCCCTCGGGGGGAAACACCATATATTTT. It is translated as CASSKPSGGNTIYF.

This clone was seen more than once but under ten times. The V call is TRBV6-5, the J call TRBJ2-7; TRBD1 matches 8 bases. Germline loops: CDR1 MNHEY, CDR2 SVGAGI. J gave up 4 bases and V 5 bases, and 10 bases lay outside the gene matches. This CDR3 is built from 15 residues. The CDR3 is CASSIRTGRPYEQYF. CDR3 DNA: TGTGCCAGCAGTATCAGGACAGGGCGACCTTACGAGCAGTACTTC.

The CDR3 protein is CASSKNTGELFF. The CDR3 nucleotides read TGTGCCAGCAGCAAGAACACCGGGGAGCTGTTTTTT. The rearrangement joins TRBV28 to TRBJ2-2; D is ambiguous. CDR1 and CDR2 from the germline V gene are MDHEN and SYDVKM. Deletions cut 6 bases from V and 1 base from J, with 3 bases between. The CDR3 has 12 amino acids.

This clone was counted only a few times. A much larger clone differs from this one at a single base, so this may be a read error. Different DNA sequences within this sample yield the same CDR3. The chain has TRBV6-1 and TRBJ2-5; 12 bases are a match to TRBD2. Germline CDR1 MNHNS, CDR2 SASEGT. Unmatched junction bases numbered 0, after V lost 2 bases and J lost 2 bases. The CDR3 spans 15 residues. Written as DNA, the CDR3 is TGTGCCAGCAGTGAACTAGCGGGAGGGCAAGAGACCCAGTACTTC. This gives the protein CASSELAGGQETQYF.

The J gene is TRBJ2-7, the V gene TRBV9, with 8 bases fitting TRBD1. Looked up from germline, CDR1 is SGDLS and CDR2 is YYNGEE. The CDR3 length is 16 residues. Trimming took 3 bases from V and 1 from J; bases not matched to a gene: 9. The CDR3 here is CASSGQDRASSYEQYF. The CDR3 DNA reads as TGTGCCAGCAGCGGACAGGACAGGGCATCTTCCTACGAGCAGTACTTC.